This entry lists 27 T cell receptor beta chains sequenced from one sample in a study of T cell repertoires in cytomegalovirus infection (dated by TCRdb to the late 2010s). Their target antigens are unknown. The treatment or condition label on this specimen signifies: in vitro stimulation with specific CMV peptide epitopes to enrich CMV-specific T cells. The run used an Illumina HiSeq 1500. TCRdb reprocessed the public reads (quality trimming at Q25 with fastp, clone calling with MiXCR) and kept in-frame beta chains. One record per CDR3 amino acid sequence lists the most common genes and DNA. The sample table records about 160,000 distinct CDR3 sequences; about 20% of these occur just once. The top ten clonotypes cover 25% of the sample. The source was CD8+ T cells from cultured PBMCs, collected from culture after CMV antigen stimulation. These receptors originate from a human donor in good health (CMV status not recorded). Some clones in this sample may be carry-over from other donors' samples.

The chain couples TRBV4-2 to TRBJ2-7; 8 positions match TRBD1. V was clipped by 3 bases and J by 4 bases; unmatched bases: 8. This CDR3 comprises 15 residues. Germline loops: CDR1 LGHNA, CDR2 YNFKEQ. CDR3 sequence: CASSQIQGAWYEQYF. For the CDR3, the DNA is TGTGCCAGCAGCCAGATCCAGGGGGCCTGGTACGAGCAGTACTTC.

This chain links TRBV7-8 with TRBJ2-2, with D hard to call. V was clipped by 10 bases and J by 3 bases, with 6 bases between them. Germline CDR1 SGHVS, CDR2 FQNEAQ. The CDR3 loop spans 11 amino acids. CDR3 in DNA: TGTGCCATCACGTACACCGGGGAGCTGTTTTTT. Translated: CAITYTGELFF. The complete variable domain, with remaining parts taken from reference TRBV7-8 and TRBJ2-2, reads GAGVSQSPRYKVAKRGQDVALRCDPISGHVSLFWYQQALGQGPEFLTYFQNEAQLDKSGLPSDRFFAERPEGSVSTLKIQRTQQEDSAVYLCAITYTGELFFGEGSRLTVL.

This clonotype was detected a few times. This chain uses TRBV2 with TRBJ1-1; a possible D gene is TRBD1 (5 bases). This CDR3 region has 13 residues. Germline loops: CDR1 SNHLY, CDR2 FYNNEI. V lost 6 bases, J lost 1 base, and 9 bases lay in between. CDR3 DNA sequence: TGTGCCAGCAGGGACACCAAGAACACTGAAGCTTTCTTT. Encoded protein: CASRDTKNTEAFF.

The chain is built from TRBV7-2 and TRBJ2-1; 10 bases are a match to TRBD2. J lost 1 base, V lost 4 bases, and 7 bases had no gene match. This CDR3 contains 17 residues. The germline V gene encodes CDR1 SGHTA and CDR2 FQGNSA. CDR3 protein: CASSSAGLAASYNEQFF. Written as DNA, the CDR3 is TGTGCCAGCAGCTCGGCCGGACTAGCGGCTTCCTACAATGAGCAGTTCTTC.

This clonotype has only a few counts. V is TRBV7-9 and J is TRBJ2-7; D gene unclear. Germline loops: CDR1 SEHNR, CDR2 FQNEAQ (reference sequence). CDR3 size: 14 residues. V dropped 5 bases and J dropped 6 bases, with 17 bases sitting between them. CDR3 DNA sequence: TGTGCCAGCAGCCCAATCGGCCGGCCCGGCGAGCAGTACTTC. Encoded protein: CASSPIGRPGEQYF. Using reference TRBV7-9 and TRBJ2-7 for the parts outside the CDR3, the full variable domain is DTGVSQNPRHKITKRGQNVTFRCDPISEHNRLYWYRQTLGQGPEFLTYFQNEAQLEKSRLLSDRFSAERPKGSFSTLEIQRTEQGDSAMYLCASSPIGRPGEQYFGPGTRLTVT.

The chain is built from TRBV7-8 and TRBJ2-7; 8 bases are a match to TRBD2. With 1 base clipped from V and 4 bases from J, the junction kept 6 bases outside the gene matches. Germline CDR1 SGHVS, CDR2 FQNEAQ. The CDR3 is 15 amino acids. The CDR3 spells CASSLELADGYEQYF. The CDR3 DNA follows: TGTGCCAGCAGCTTAGAACTAGCGGATGGATACGAGCAGTACTTC.

V and J are TRBV7-9 and TRBJ2-7, with TRBD1 matching over 7 bases. CDR3 length: 15 residues. Germline V gives CDR1 SEHNR, CDR2 FQNEAQ (reference sequence). Trimming removed 1 base from V and 3 bases from J; junction bases left unmatched: 6. CDR3 sequence reads: CASSLGWDRNYEQYF. The DNA for the CDR3 is TGTGCCAGCAGCTTAGGATGGGACAGAAACTACGAGCAGTACTTC.

This sequence joins TRBV7-4 and TRBJ1-2; D not resolved. V lost 2 bases and J lost 1, with 8 bases in between. Germline V gene data show CDR1 as SGHVT and CDR2 as SQSDAQ. The CDR3 contains 14 residues. CDR3 nucleotide sequence: TGTGCCAGCAGCTTAAGTGGGATTAACTATGGCTACACCTTC. As protein: CASSLSGINYGYTF. The whole variable domain, remainder taken from reference TRBV7-4 and TRBJ1-2, is GAGVSQSPRYKVAKRGRDVALRCDSISGHVTLYWYRQTLGQGSEVLTYSQSDAQRDKSGRPSGRFSAERPERSVSTLKIQRTEQGDSAVYLCASSLSGINYGYTFGSGTRLTVV.

The V and J genes are TRBV20-1 and TRBJ2-5; D may be TRBD1 (5 bases). Germline CDR1 and CDR2: DFQATT and SNEGSKA (reference sequence). CDR3 length: 15 residues. V gave up 2 bases and J gave up 2 bases, with 15 bases separating them. CDR3 sequence reads: CSARPQGWMQETQYF. The CDR3 bases are TGCAGTGCTAGACCCCAGGGTTGGATGCAAGAGACCCAGTACTTC.

The gene calls are TRBV12-3 or TRBV12-4 and TRBJ1-5; tentative D call: TRBD1 (5 bases). Trimming removed 5 bases from V and 1 base from J, with 15 bases in between. The CDR3 runs 16 residues. The CDR3 here is CASSMSMWGSNQPQHF. The CDR3 nucleotides read TGTGCCAGCAGTATGTCCATGTGGGGGAGCAATCAGCCCCAGCATTTT.

The gene calls are TRBV5-4 and TRBJ1-3; D not certain. CDR1 SGHNT and CDR2 YYREEE come from the germline V gene (reference sequence). The CDR3 length is 15 residues. V was cut by 4 bases and J by 4 bases, with 15 bases left in between. This CDR3 is CASSLVGSSGNTIYF. The CDR3 nucleotides are TGTGCCAGCAGCCTGGTAGGCAGTTCCGGAAACACCATATATTTT.

The J gene is TRBJ1-4, the V gene TRBV9; perhaps TRBD1 as D (5 bases). CDR3 length: 15 amino acids. The germline V gene has CDR1 SGDLS and CDR2 YYNGEE. V lost 0 bases and J 3 bases, leaving 9 bases between the germline ends. Here the CDR3 DNA reads TGTGCCAGCAGCGTAGGGGACCAACCTAATGAAAAACTGTTTTTT. It translates to CASSVGDQPNEKLFF.

The sample holds a few counts of this clonotype. V is TRBV6-5 and J is TRBJ2-1; no reliable D call. Trimming took off 4 bases at V and 0 bases at J, with 13 bases between the two ends. Germline CDR1 MNHEY, CDR2 SVGAGI. This CDR3 spans 16 amino acids. The CDR3 is CASSWLDGSSYNEQFF. In DNA form, the CDR3 reads TGTGCCAGCAGTTGGCTAGACGGAAGCTCCTACAATGAGCAGTTCTTC.

The chain recombines TRBV6-1 with TRBJ2-5; D assignment may be TRBD1 or TRBD2 (5 bases each). The germline V and J ends were trimmed by 5 bases and 1 base, with 17 bases remaining between them. The germline V gene encodes CDR1 MNHNS and CDR2 SASEGT. The CDR3 totals 16 residues. The CDR3 is CASSPWGVGTQETQYF. The DNA for the CDR3 is TGTGCCAGCAGTCCCTGGGGAGTGGGGACCCAAGAGACCCAGTACTTC.

This clonotype was counted between two and nine times. The rearrangement uses TRBV6-5 and TRBJ1-4; 8 bases are shared with TRBD1. V shed 1 base and J 5 bases; nucleotides not matched to a gene: 3. The CDR3 is made up of 15 amino acids. CDR1 and CDR2 (germline): MNHEY, SVGAGI. CDR3 nucleotides: TGTGCCAGCAGTTACTTACCAGGGGGCAATGAAAAACTGTTTTTT. It translates to CASSYLPGGNEKLFF.

Ten or more counts support this clonotype. The chain is built from TRBV28 and TRBJ1-3; TRBD1 is a possible D gene (5 bases). CDR1 is MDHEN, CDR2 SYDVKM, per germline. Trimming pared 6 bases from V and 0 bases from J, leaving 18 bases between. The CDR3 has 17 residues. The CDR3 bases are TGTGCCAGCAGCGACCAAACAGGTGGTAGCTCTGGAAACACCATATATTTT. Its protein product is CASSDQTGGSSGNTIYF.

This clonotype has a handful of counts. The chain uses TRBV12-3 or TRBV12-4 and TRBJ1-1; a possible D gene is TRBD1 (6 bases). This CDR3 is built from 13 residues. Trimming shortened V by 1 base and J by 4 bases, and 7 bases separated the two germline ends. The CDR3 is CASSLGGPTEAFF. In DNA, the CDR3 is TGTGCCAGCAGTTTAGGGGGGCCCACTGAAGCTTTCTTT.

V and J are TRBV11-2 and TRBJ2-3; no firm D call. The CDR3 covers 12 residues. In germline, CDR1 is SGHAT, CDR2 FQNNGV. The ends were cut back, 7 bases at V and 3 bases at J, with 8 bases in the middle. CDR3 sequence: CASTLGTDTQYF. CDR3 coding DNA: TGTGCCAGCACCCTGGGGACAGATACGCAGTATTTT.

The CDR3 protein is CASSIPSLNTEAFF. CDR3 in DNA: TGTGCCAGTAGTATACCCAGCCTGAACACTGAAGCTTTCTTT. The chain has TRBV19 and TRBJ1-1; D not certain. CDR1 and CDR2 (germline): LNHDA, SQIVND (reference sequence). V lost 2 bases and J lost 0, with 7 bases in between. The CDR3 runs 14 residues.

The J gene is TRBJ1-5, the V gene TRBV12-3 or TRBV12-4; no clear D. The CDR3 is made up of 13 amino acids. The V gene lost 5 bases and the J gene lost 6 bases, with 11 bases spanning the gap. CDR3 sequence (DNA): TGTGCCAGCAGTCTCTGGGAAGCTCAGCCCCAGCATTTT. Its protein product is CASSLWEAQPQHF.

The gene calls are TRBV20-1 and TRBJ1-5; perhaps TRBD1 as D (6 bases). Germline CDR1 DFQATT, CDR2 SNEGSKA (reference sequence). The CDR3 is 15 residues long. The V and J ends lost 3 bases and 3 bases respectively, with 15 bases between them. CDR3 region: CSARAPDSDNQPQHF. Written as DNA, the CDR3 is TGCAGTGCTAGGGCCCCGGACAGCGACAATCAGCCCCAGCATTTT.

V and J are TRBV11-2 and TRBJ1-1; the D is unclear. The germline V and J ends were trimmed by 5 bases and 1 base, with 17 bases remaining between them. Germline V lookup: CDR1 SGHAT, CDR2 FQNNGV. The CDR3 spans 16 residues. This chain's CDR3 is CASSLGWASGNTEAFF. In nucleotides, the CDR3 is TGTGCCAGCAGCCTAGGATGGGCCTCGGGGAACACTGAAGCTTTCTTT.

The gene calls are TRBV7-2 and TRBJ2-3; D tentatively fits TRBD1 or TRBD2 (5 bases each). CDR1 and CDR2 from the germline V gene are SGHTA and FQGNSA. The CDR3 sequence is 16 residues long. V gave up 2 bases and J gave up 5 bases, with 17 bases separating them. CDR3 in DNA: TGTGCCAGCAGCTTACTCCTAAGGGGAGTGGGAGATACGCAGTATTTT. Residues: CASSLLLRGVGDTQYF.

The V gene is TRBV7-8, the J gene TRBJ2-7; 9 bases are a match to TRBD1. The V gene end was trimmed by 0 bases and the J gene end by 1 base; junction bases not matched to a gene: 1. Germline V gene sequence: CDR1 SGHVS, CDR2 FQNEAQ. The length of the CDR3 is 15 residues. For the CDR3, the DNA is TGTGCCAGCAGCTTAGCGGGACAGGGATCCTACGAGCAGTACTTC. It yields the protein CASSLAGQGSYEQYF.

V and J are TRBV7-9 and TRBJ1-1; no reliable D call. V was shortened by 8 bases and J by 0 bases, with 16 bases between the two germline ends. There are 15 residues in the CDR3. Germline lookup yields CDR1 SEHNR and CDR2 FQNEAQ (reference sequence). Here the CDR3 DNA reads TGTGCCAGCGCCGACCTCCTTACTATGAACACTGAAGCTTTCTTT. Residues: CASADLLTMNTEAFF. The full variable domain, its missing parts supplied by reference TRBV7-9 and TRBJ1-1, is DTGVSQNPRHKITKRGQNVTFRCDPISEHNRLYWYRQTLGQGPEFLTYFQNEAQLEKSRLLSDRFSAERPKGSFSTLEIQRTEQGDSAMYLCASADLLTMNTEAFFGQGTRLTVV.

The chain joins TRBV10-3 to TRBJ1-4; D uncertain. The germline CDR1 and CDR2 sequences are ENHRY and SYGVKD. CDR3 length: 14 amino acids. V lost 3 bases to trimming and J lost 3 bases, with 8 bases between them. The CDR3 spells CAISEGLANEKLFF. Here the CDR3 DNA reads TGTGCCATCAGTGAAGGGTTGGCTAATGAAAAACTGTTTTTT.

Ten or more counts support this clonotype. The chain employs TRBV12-3 or TRBV12-4 and TRBJ2-1, with 9 bases fitting TRBD1. The CDR3 extends over 16 amino acids. V lost 6 bases to trimming and J lost 7 bases; unmatched junction nucleotides: 13. CDR3 in DNA: TGTGCCAGCAGACAAACCGGGACAGGGCGGAGGAATGAGCAGTTCTTC. Amino acid sequence: CASRQTGTGRRNEQFF.